These 5 T cell receptor beta chains originate from one sample sequenced in a study of T cell responses to AZD1222 COVID-19 vaccine. The method was immunoSEQ multiplex PCR; TCRdb's version includes in-frame clones alone and lacks a portion of them. Here the sample spans around 180,000 clones, 80% to 90% being singletons. Material: peripheral blood, obtained on day 0 of AZD1222 vaccination. The receptors were sampled from an adult in good health.

This chain links TRBV2 with TRBJ1-5; 7 bases line up with TRBD1. V shed 2 bases and J 7 bases; nucleotides not matched to a gene: 8. CDR1 is SNHLY, CDR2 FYNNEI, per germline. CDR3 length equals 15 residues. In DNA form, the CDR3 reads TGTGCCAGCAGTGAAATTGGCAGGGGGAGGCAGCCCCAGCATTTT. This sequence encodes CASSEIGRGRQPQHF.

The gene calls are TRBV6-1 and TRBJ1-5; weak D call: TRBD1 (5 bases). V gave up 2 bases and J gave up 6 bases, with 11 bases separating them. Germline CDR1 and CDR2: MNHNS and SASEGT. CDR3 length: 14 residues. This CDR3 reads CASSENGALQPQHF. The CDR3 region has the DNA TGTGCCAGCAGTGAAAATGGGGCCCTTCAGCCCCAGCATTTT.

The chain carries TRBV11-1 and TRBJ1-6; D gene unclear. This CDR3 contains 15 residues. Germline V gene lookup returns CDR1 SGHAT and CDR2 FQDESV (reference sequence). Trimming removed 5 bases at V and 7 bases at J, with 15 bases between. The CDR3 region is CASSPIPGQNSPLHF. CDR3 nucleotide sequence: TGTGCCAGCAGCCCAATTCCGGGTCAGAATTCACCCCTCCACTTT.

The rearrangement uses TRBV9 and TRBJ1-5; weak D call: TRBD1 (5 bases). With 2 bases removed from V and 7 bases from J, the gap between germline ends came to 16 bases. CDR1 is SGDLS, CDR2 YYNGEE, per germline. The CDR3 covers 15 residues. As DNA, the CDR3 is TGTGCCAGCAGCGTGCCCGGGACGGCAGGACAGCCCCAGCATTTT. It yields the protein CASSVPGTAGQPQHF. The full variable domain, in which reference TRBV9 and TRBJ1-5 provide the parts outside the CDR3, is DSGVTQTPKHLITATGQRVTLRCSPRSGDLSVYWYQQSLDQGLQFLIQYYNGEERAKGNILERFSAQQFPDLHSELNLSSLELGDSALYFCASSVPGTAGQPQHFGDGTRLSIL.

This sequence joins TRBV24-1 and TRBJ2-6; D could derive from TRBD1 or TRBD2 (6 bases each). Trimming cost V 6 bases and J 2 bases, with 13 bases left between them. CDR1 and CDR2 (germline): KGHDR, SFDVKD. This CDR3 is 16 amino acids long. CDR3 amino acids: CATSRGPEAGANVLTF. CDR3 DNA: TGTGCCACCAGTCGGGGGCCCGAAGCTGGGGCCAACGTCCTGACTTTC.